Following are 16 T cell receptor beta chains from one sample sequenced in a study of cytomegalovirus exposure and HLA in healthy donors (dated by TCRdb to 2016 to 2017). Library preparation employed the immunoSEQ multiplex PCR assay. For the multiplex PCR, a mixture combining 60 forward primers for TCR Vbeta segments and 13 reverse primers for TCR Jbeta segments was used. The table was pulled from immuneACCESS by TCRdb, which kept in-frame rearrangements only. Such tables lose some clones; where checked, under half of the loss comes from unresolved V genes, and the rest has no known cause. Across this sample there are 85,000 to 100,000 clones, with roughly four fifths seen only once. The top ten clonotypes cover approximately 9.2% of the sample. Sequencing input: PBMCs. These receptors were taken from a human donor in good health.

CDR3 amino acids: CASSVTGGPMSEAFF. The CDR3 nucleotides are TGTGCCAGCAGCGTGACAGGGGGCCCTATGTCTGAAGCTTTCTTT. The chain employs TRBV9 and TRBJ1-1, with 10 bases matching TRBD1. Germline V gene sequence: CDR1 SGDLS, CDR2 YYNGEE. This CDR3 region has 15 residues. J lost 6 bases, V lost 2 bases, and 7 bases had no gene match.

The chain recombines TRBV4-2 with TRBJ2-7; 9 bases line up with TRBD1. V lost 0 bases to trimming and J lost 2 bases; unmatched junction nucleotides: 5. Germline-derived CDR1 and CDR2 are LGHNA and YNFKEQ. The CDR3 consists of 16 residues. The CDR3 region is CASSQEATGGTYEQYF. For the CDR3, the DNA is TGTGCCAGCAGCCAAGAAGCGACAGGGGGTACCTACGAGCAGTACTTC.

V gene TRBV5-1 combines with J gene TRBJ2-3; 10 bases line up with TRBD1. CDR1 and CDR2 (germline): SGHRS, YFSETQ. This CDR3 comprises 16 residues. V dropped 4 bases and J dropped 3; count of bases not matched to a gene: 8. As DNA, the CDR3 is TGCGCCAGCAGCGGCGGGGACAGGGGTCCGACAGATACGCAGTATTTT. Translating gives CASSGGDRGPTDTQYF. The entire variable domain, with the rest obtained from reference TRBV5-1 and TRBJ2-3, is as follows: KAGVTQTPRYLIKTRGQQVTLSCSPISGHRSVSWYQQTPGQGLQFLFEYFSETQRNKGNFPGRFSGRQFSNSRSEMNVSTLELGDSALYLCASSGGDRGPTDTQYFGPGTRLTVL.

The genes are TRBV10-2 and TRBJ1-6; TRBD1 might be the D (6 bases). This CDR3 spans 15 amino acids. Germline loops: CDR1 WSHSY, CDR2 SAAADI. V was shortened by 3 bases and J by 3 bases, with 9 bases between the two germline ends. Here the CDR3 reads CASSDTGFYNSPLHF. CDR3 DNA sequence: TGCGCCAGCAGTGACACAGGGTTCTATAATTCACCCCTCCACTTT.

The CDR3 protein is CASSLGDRANSPLHF. CDR3 sequence (DNA): TGTGCCAGCAGCTTAGGGGACAGGGCCAATTCACCCCTCCACTTT. The chain links TRBV11-2 to TRBJ1-6; 9 positions agree with TRBD1. Germline CDR1 reads SGHAT; CDR2 reads FQNNGV. The length of the CDR3 is 15 residues. V shed 1 base, J shed 7 bases, and the junction held 2 bases outside the gene matches.

The chain has TRBV19 and TRBJ1-1, with D uncertain. The germline gives CDR1 LNHDA, CDR2 SQIVND (reference sequence). The V and J ends lost 5 bases and 4 bases respectively, with 11 bases between them. The CDR3 contains 13 residues. As DNA, the CDR3 is TGTGCCAGTAGTGCTTCAAGGAGCACTGAAGCTTTCTTT. Its translation: CASSASRSTEAFF.

The chain recombines TRBV27 with TRBJ1-5, with unresolved D. V lost 2 bases and J 6 bases, leaving 11 bases between the germline ends. CDR1 and CDR2 from the germline V gene are MNHEY and SMNVEV (reference sequence). The CDR3 extends over 14 amino acids. The CDR3 here is CASSLGGSPQPQHF. Written as DNA, the CDR3 is TGTGCCAGCAGTTTAGGAGGATCACCTCAGCCCCAGCATTTT.

The CDR3 protein is CASSLWREGTGELFF. In DNA, the CDR3 is TGTGCCAGCAGCTTGTGGAGGGAAGGAACCGGGGAGCTGTTTTTT. The rearrangement links TRBV7-2 to TRBJ2-2; perhaps TRBD2 as D (6 bases). V lost 3 bases, J lost 5 bases, and 13 bases lay in between. Germline-derived CDR1 and CDR2 are SGHTA and FQGNSA. The CDR3 spans 15 residues.

This sequence joins TRBV12-5 and TRBJ2-1; the match to TRBD2 covers 15 bases. The CDR3 is made up of 17 amino acids. The junction had 11 bases not matched to a gene; V was cut back by 6 bases and J by 8 bases. Germline V gives CDR1 LGHNT, CDR2 FRNRAP. Written as DNA, the CDR3 is TGTGCTAGTGGGCCCGGACTAGCGGGAGGGCCCGGGGATGAGCAGTTCTTC. This encodes CASGPGLAGGPGDEQFF.

V and J are TRBV5-1 and TRBJ2-5, with 9 bases fitting TRBD1. The CDR3 is 15 amino acids. CDR1 and CDR2 from the germline V gene are SGHRS and YFSETQ. V gave up 4 bases and J gave up 5 bases; unmatched junction bases: 9. This CDR3 is CASSRTGDLWETQYF. The CDR3, as DNA: TGCGCCAGCAGCAGGACAGGGGATCTTTGGGAGACCCAGTACTTC.

The gene calls are TRBV5-4 and TRBJ2-2; unclear D gene. V was shortened by 5 bases and J by 0 bases, with 14 bases between the two germline ends. The germline V gene encodes CDR1 SGHNT and CDR2 YYREEE (reference sequence). The CDR3 covers 16 residues. The CDR3 sequence is CASSFAGNANTGELFF. The CDR3 coding sequence is TGTGCCAGCAGTTTTGCAGGAAACGCGAACACCGGGGAGCTGTTTTTT.

The rearrangement joins TRBV19 to TRBJ1-1; D gene uncertain. Trimming took off 7 bases at V and 4 bases at J, with 16 bases between the two ends. The CDR3 is 14 residues long. Germline loops: CDR1 LNHDA, CDR2 SQIVND (reference sequence). CDR3 bases: TGTGCCAGTAAGCGGACCGCTGGGCCCACTGAAGCTTTCTTT. Protein: CASKRTAGPTEAFF.

The rearrangement links TRBV19 to TRBJ2-5; weak D call: TRBD1 (5 bases). Per the germline V gene, CDR1 is LNHDA and CDR2 is SQIVND (reference sequence). The CDR3 extends over 13 amino acids. V lost 5 bases and J 5 bases, leaving 12 bases between the germline ends. CDR3 coding DNA: TGTGCCAGTAGTTTCAGGGCTTGGGAGACCCAGTACTTC. Translated: CASSFRAWETQYF.

The chain couples TRBV5-8 to TRBJ2-1; TRBD2 matches at 9 bases. V was pared by 2 bases and J by 6 bases, with 9 bases of the junction left unmatched. The CDR3 is 16 amino acids. Germline CDR1 and CDR2: SGHTS and YDEGEE. The CDR3 region has the DNA TGTGCCAGCAGCTTATCGGGCGGGAGGGCCCGCAATGAGCAGTTCTTC. Protein sequence: CASSLSGGRARNEQFF.

The chain links TRBV14 to TRBJ2-7; tentatively, D is TRBD2 (6 bases). Germline assignment: CDR1 SGHDN and CDR2 FVKESK. There are 18 residues in the CDR3. Trimming pared 0 bases from V and 1 base from J, leaving 19 bases between. The CDR3 is CASSQDRWKRAESYEQYF. CDR3 DNA sequence: TGTGCCAGCAGCCAAGATCGGTGGAAGCGGGCTGAATCCTACGAGCAGTACTTC.

The chain links TRBV7-8 to TRBJ2-5, with TRBD2 matching over 11 bases. This CDR3 has 19 amino acids. Germline V gene data show CDR1 as SGHVS and CDR2 as FQNEAQ. J gave up 2 bases and V 4 bases, and 15 bases lay outside the gene matches. The CDR3 DNA follows: TGTGCCAGCAGCTCACCCCCCAAAGCAGGGACTAGCGGACAAGAGACCCAGTACTTC. Amino acid sequence: CASSSPPKAGTSGQETQYF.